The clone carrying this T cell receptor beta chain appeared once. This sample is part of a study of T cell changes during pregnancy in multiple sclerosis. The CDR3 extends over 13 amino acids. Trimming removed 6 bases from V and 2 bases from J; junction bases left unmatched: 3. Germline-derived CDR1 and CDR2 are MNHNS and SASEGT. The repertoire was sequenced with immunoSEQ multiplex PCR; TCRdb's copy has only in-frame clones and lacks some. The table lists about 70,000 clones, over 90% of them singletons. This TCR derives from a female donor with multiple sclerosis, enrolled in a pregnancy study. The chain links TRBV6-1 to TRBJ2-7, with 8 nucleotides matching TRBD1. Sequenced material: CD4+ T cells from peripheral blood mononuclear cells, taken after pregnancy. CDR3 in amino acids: CASRTGATYEQYF. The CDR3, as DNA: TGTGCCAGCAGGACAGGGGCAACCTACGAGCAGTACTTC.